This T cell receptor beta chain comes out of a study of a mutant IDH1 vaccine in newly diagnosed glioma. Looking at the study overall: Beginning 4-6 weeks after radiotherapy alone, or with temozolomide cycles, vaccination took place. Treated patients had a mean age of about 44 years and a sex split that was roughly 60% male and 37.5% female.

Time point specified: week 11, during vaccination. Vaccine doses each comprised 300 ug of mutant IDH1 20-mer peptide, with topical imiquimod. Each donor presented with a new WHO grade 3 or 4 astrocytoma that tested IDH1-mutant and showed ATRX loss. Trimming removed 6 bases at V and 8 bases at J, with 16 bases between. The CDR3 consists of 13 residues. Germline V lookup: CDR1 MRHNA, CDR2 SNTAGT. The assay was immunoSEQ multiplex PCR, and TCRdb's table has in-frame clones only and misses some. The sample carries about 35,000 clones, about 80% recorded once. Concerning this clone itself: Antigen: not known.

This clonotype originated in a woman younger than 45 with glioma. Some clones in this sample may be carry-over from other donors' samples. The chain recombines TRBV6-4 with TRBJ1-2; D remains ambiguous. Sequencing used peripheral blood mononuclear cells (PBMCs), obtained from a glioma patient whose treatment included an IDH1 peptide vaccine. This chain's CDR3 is CASSEEATWGYTF. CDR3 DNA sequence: TGTGCCAGCAGCGAGGAGGCCACCTGGGGCTACACCTTC.